Below, 15 T cell receptor beta chains from the same sample are listed, as sequenced in a study of metastatic and nonmetastatic thyroid tumors. TCRdb re-called the PCR reads via MiXCR. The sample records about 40,000 clones, 17% being singletons. Thyroid surgery was preceded by no treatment in any patient. Sample: tumor tissue. The receptors were sampled from a female donor with papillary thyroid cancer or a benign thyroid nodule (not recorded which). Some clones in this sample may be carry-over from other donors' samples.

This clone was counted many times. The chain combines TRBV20-1 with TRBJ2-1; D may be TRBD2 (5 bases). Germline CDR1 and CDR2: DFQATT and SNEGSKA (reference sequence). CDR3 length equals 15 residues. V lost 0 bases and J lost 9, with 18 bases in between. The CDR3, as DNA: TGCAGTGCTAGAGATCTTCCTAGCATCATCCCTGAGCAGTTCTTC. This encodes CSARDLPSIIPEQFF.

This clone was counted a single time. The V call is TRBV20-1, the J call TRBJ1-1; D is uncertain. CDR1 and CDR2 (germline): DFQATT, SNEGSKA (reference sequence). V lost 5 bases and J 5 bases, leaving 18 bases between the germline ends. This CDR3 has 14 amino acids. CDR3 DNA sequence: TGCAGTGCTCCTCCTTTGGTAGGGCAAACTGAAGCTTTCTTT. The encoded protein is CSAPPLVGQTEAFF.

As concerns this clone: Since a much larger clone is just one base distant, this may be a read error. The chain employs TRBV11-2 and TRBJ2-3; the match to TRBD2 covers 10 bases. Per the germline V gene, CDR1 is SGHAT and CDR2 is FQNNGV. The CDR3 covers 17 residues. With 1 base clipped from V and 11 bases from J, the junction kept 15 bases outside the gene matches. The CDR3 DNA is TGTGCCAGCAGCTTAGGTGGACTAGCGGCAGGAAAAAGGGTGCAGTATTTT. It encodes CASSLGGLAAGKRVQYF.

This clone was recorded many times. The chain employs TRBV19 and TRBJ2-2, with D possibly being TRBD1 (7 bases). This CDR3 has 14 residues. Trimming removed 6 bases at V and 6 bases at J, with 14 bases between. Germline lookup yields CDR1 LNHDA and CDR2 SQIVND (reference sequence). The CDR3 protein is CASRRQGGAGELFF. CDR3 in DNA: TGTGCCAGTAGGCGACAGGGAGGCGCCGGGGAGCTGTTTTTT.

The chain joins TRBV19 to TRBJ2-3; D remains ambiguous. V lost 1 base, J lost 5 bases, and 16 bases lay in between. There are 16 residues in the CDR3. Germline assignment: CDR1 LNHDA and CDR2 SQIVND (reference sequence). Written as DNA, the CDR3 is TGTGCCAGTAGTATAGGGGGTTTGGAGATAAAAGATACGCAGTATTTT. Protein: CASSIGGLEIKDTQYF.

This clone was seen many times. Being one base from a much bigger clone, this may be a read error. The V gene is TRBV19, the J gene TRBJ2-7, with D tentatively TRBD2 (5 bases). The germline CDR1 and CDR2 sequences are LNHDA and SQIVND (reference sequence). V was trimmed by 1 base and J by 6 bases, leaving 13 bases between them. The CDR3 is made up of 14 amino acids. The CDR3 region is CASSIAASSCEQYF. The DNA for the CDR3 is TGTGCCAGTAGTATAGCAGCTAGCTCGTGCGAGCAGTACTTC.

This clone was counted many times. The sample carries other DNA sequences with the same CDR3. This chain joins TRBV12-3 or TRBV12-4 and TRBJ1-1; no reliable D call. This CDR3 region has 16 residues. Between the trimmed V and J ends, which lost 8 bases and 1 base, there was a span of 20 bases. DNA of the CDR3: TGTGCCAGCTGCAAATATGGGAACTCGGCGAACACTGAAGCTTTCTTT. Translating it yields CASCKYGNSANTEAFF.

This clone was found many times. The DNA of the CDR3 is TGCGCCAGCAGCCACCGAGGCTCGGGACACGGCTACAATGAGCAGTTCTTC. It yields the protein CASSHRGSGHGYNEQFF. This chain connects TRBV4-1 to TRBJ2-1; a weak D match, TRBD1 (6 bases). Germline loops: CDR1 MGHRA, CDR2 YSYEKL. V shed 3 bases and J shed 3 bases, with 18 bases lying between them. The CDR3 spans 17 residues.

This clone was observed a few times. The chain is built from TRBV6-1 and TRBJ2-7; 16 bases align to TRBD2. Unmatched junction bases numbered 5, after V lost 6 bases and J lost 6 bases. Germline V lookup: CDR1 MNHNS, CDR2 SASEGT. The CDR3 consists of 15 residues. Written as DNA, the CDR3 is TGTGCCAGCAGGGGGACTAGCGGGAGGGCTGGCGAGCAGTACTTC. Amino acid sequence: CASRGTSGRAGEQYF.

V is TRBV7-2 and J is TRBJ1-5; 9 nucleotides match TRBD1. CDR1 is SGHTA, CDR2 FQGNSA, per germline. V shed 4 bases and J 4 bases; nucleotides not matched to a gene: 5. CDR3 length: 15 amino acids. The CDR3 region has the DNA TGTGCCAGCAGCTCGACAGGGGGTGAGAATCAGCCCCAGCATTTT. This gives the protein CASSSTGGENQPQHF.

In this sample, this clone turned up many times. The rearrangement links TRBV5-1 to TRBJ2-3, with a weak D call TRBD1 (6 bases). CDR3 length: 14 amino acids. Between the trimmed V and J ends, which lost 5 bases and 0 bases, there was a span of 10 bases. Germline CDR1 reads SGHRS; CDR2 reads YFSETQ. In DNA form, the CDR3 reads TGCGCCAGCAGGGTGGGGACAAGCACAGATACGCAGTATTTT. Residues: CASRVGTSTDTQYF.

About this clone: Possible read error: a much larger clone is one base away. This CDR3 is also generated by other DNA sequences in the sample. V and J are TRBV7-2 and TRBJ2-4; a weak D match, TRBD1 (6 bases). The V and J ends lost 3 bases and 0 bases respectively, with 12 bases between them. Germline-derived CDR1 and CDR2 are SGHTA and FQGNSA. CDR3 length: 16 amino acids. CDR3 DNA sequence: TGTGCCAGCAGCTTCTCAGGGGCCTCAGCCAAAAACATTCAGTACTTC. This encodes CASSFSGASAKNIQYF. Full variable domain (rest looked up from reference TRBV7-2 and TRBJ2-4): GAGVSQSPSNKVTEKGKDVELRCDPISGHTALYWYRQSLGQGLEFLIYFQGNSAPDKSGLPSDRFSAERTGGSVSTLTIQRTQQEDSAVYLCASSFSGASAKNIQYFGAGTRLSVL.

This clone was seen at least ten times. The same CDR3 can be traced to other DNA sequences in this sample. The CDR3 loop reads CASSPSSDANTGELFF. The DNA of the CDR3 is TGTGCCAGCTCACCTTCCTCGGACGCGAACACCGGGGAGCTGTTTTTT. The chain employs TRBV18 and TRBJ2-2; D is unclear. Germline V CDR1 and CDR2: KGHSH, LQKENI. Trimming left V 3 bases short and J 0 bases short, with 11 bases between. The CDR3 loop spans 16 amino acids.

This clone was counted ten times or more. This sequence joins TRBV12-5 and TRBJ1-1; TRBD1 agrees at 8 bases. This CDR3 is 22 amino acids long. V trimming: 3 bases; J trimming: 5 bases; junction bases outside the gene matches: 29. Germline V CDR1 and CDR2: LGHNT, FRNRAP. The DNA for the CDR3 is TGTGCTAGTGGTTTTTTTCTATTTTATCGCCGGCAGGGGGCGGTTTCTGGGACTGAAGCTTTCTTT. This codes for CASGFFLFYRRQGAVSGTEAFF.

This clone qualifies as medium-sized. The chain employs TRBV12-3 or TRBV12-4 and TRBJ2-5, with unresolved D. The CDR3 is 16 amino acids. Trimming cost V 5 bases and J 0 bases, with 16 bases left between them. Written as DNA, the CDR3 is TGTGCCAGCAGTCTTTCAGTAGGATCGTACCAAGAGACCCAGTACTTC. This encodes CASSLSVGSYQETQYF.